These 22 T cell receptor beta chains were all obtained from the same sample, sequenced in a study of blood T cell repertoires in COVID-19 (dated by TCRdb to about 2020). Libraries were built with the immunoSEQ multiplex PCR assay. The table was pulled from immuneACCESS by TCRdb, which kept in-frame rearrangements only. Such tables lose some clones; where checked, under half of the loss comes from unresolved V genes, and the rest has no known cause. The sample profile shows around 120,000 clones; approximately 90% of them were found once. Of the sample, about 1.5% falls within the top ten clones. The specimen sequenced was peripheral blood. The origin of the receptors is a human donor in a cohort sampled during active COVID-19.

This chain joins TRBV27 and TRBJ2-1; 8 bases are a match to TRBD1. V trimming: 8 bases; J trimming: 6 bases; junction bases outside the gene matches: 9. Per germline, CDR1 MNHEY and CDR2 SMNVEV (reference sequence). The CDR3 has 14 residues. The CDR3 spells CASSRQGRINEQFF. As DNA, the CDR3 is TGTGCCAGCTCGAGACAGGGGAGGATCAATGAGCAGTTCTTC.

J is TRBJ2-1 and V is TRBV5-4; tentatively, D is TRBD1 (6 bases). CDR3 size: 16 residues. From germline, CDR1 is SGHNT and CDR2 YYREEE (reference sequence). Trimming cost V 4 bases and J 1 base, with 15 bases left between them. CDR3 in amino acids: CASSPQGSGSYNEQFF. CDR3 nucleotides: TGTGCCAGCAGCCCGCAGGGGAGCGGTTCCTACAATGAGCAGTTCTTC.

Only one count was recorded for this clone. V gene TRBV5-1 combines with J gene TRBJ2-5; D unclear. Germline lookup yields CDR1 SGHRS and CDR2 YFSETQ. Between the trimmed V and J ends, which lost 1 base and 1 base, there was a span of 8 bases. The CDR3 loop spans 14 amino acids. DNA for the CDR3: TGCGCCAGCAGCTTGCAACTGATCCAAGAGACCCAGTACTTC. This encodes CASSLQLIQETQYF.

DNA for the CDR3: TGTGCCAGCAGCTTAGCCAGGGGGCTCGTATTGTATGGCTACACCTTC. Its translation is CASSLARGLVLYGYTF. V gene TRBV7-8 combines with J gene TRBJ1-2; TRBD1 aligns across 8 bases. Germline V lookup: CDR1 SGHVS, CDR2 FQNEAQ. With V trimmed by 0 bases and J by 5 bases, 8 bases remained unmatched. The CDR3 sequence is 16 residues long. The whole variable domain, remainder taken from reference TRBV7-8 and TRBJ1-2, is GAGVSQSPRYKVAKRGQDVALRCDPISGHVSLFWYQQALGQGPEFLTYFQNEAQLDKSGLPSDRFFAERPEGSVSTLKIQRTQQEDSAVYLCASSLARGLVLYGYTFGSGTRLTVV.

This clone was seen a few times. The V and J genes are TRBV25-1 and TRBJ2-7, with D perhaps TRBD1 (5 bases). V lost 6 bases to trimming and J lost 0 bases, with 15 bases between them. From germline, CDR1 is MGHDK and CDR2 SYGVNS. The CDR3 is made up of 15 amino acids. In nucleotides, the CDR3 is TGTGCCAGCAGCTCTATGGGGCAGTTCTCCTACGAGCAGTACTTC. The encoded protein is CASSSMGQFSYEQYF.

CDR3 nucleotide sequence: TGTGCCAGCAGTCCCGGGACAGGGCCTTCCTACGAGCAGTACTTC. Protein sequence: CASSPGTGPSYEQYF. The chain has TRBV2 and TRBJ2-7, with TRBD1 identical over 9 bases. The CDR3 loop spans 15 amino acids. Germline V gene sequence: CDR1 SNHLY, CDR2 FYNNEI. Unmatched junction bases numbered 6, after V lost 5 bases and J lost 1 base.

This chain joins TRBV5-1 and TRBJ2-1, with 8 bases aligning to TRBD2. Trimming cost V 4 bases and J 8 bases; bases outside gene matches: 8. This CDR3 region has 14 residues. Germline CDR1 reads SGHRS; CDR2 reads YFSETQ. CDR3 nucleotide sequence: TGCGCCAGCAGCCCGGGCCGCGGGGGGCATGAGCAGTTCTTC. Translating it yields CASSPGRGGHEQFF.

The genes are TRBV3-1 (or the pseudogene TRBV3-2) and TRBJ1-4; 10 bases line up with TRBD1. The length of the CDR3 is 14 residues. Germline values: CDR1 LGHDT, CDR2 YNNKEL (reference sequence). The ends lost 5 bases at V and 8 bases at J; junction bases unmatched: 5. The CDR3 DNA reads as TGTGCCAGCAGCACCCGGGACAGGGGCGAAAAACTGTTTTTT. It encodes CASSTRDRGEKLFF.

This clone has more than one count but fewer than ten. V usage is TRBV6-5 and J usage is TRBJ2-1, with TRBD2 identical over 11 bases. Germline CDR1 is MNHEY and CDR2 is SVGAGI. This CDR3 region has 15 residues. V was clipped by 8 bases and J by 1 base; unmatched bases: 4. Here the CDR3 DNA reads TGTGCCAGCCGACTAGCGGGACCTTCCTACAATGAGCAGTTCTTC. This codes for CASRLAGPSYNEQFF.

CDR3 sequence: CASSPGQNIYNEQFF. The CDR3 DNA is TGTGCCAGTAGTCCGGGACAAAATATCTACAATGAGCAGTTCTTC. This chain connects TRBV19 to TRBJ2-1; possibly TRBD1 for D (6 bases). CDR3 length equals 15 residues. The V end lost 5 bases, the J end lost 3 bases, and 14 bases lay between the germline ends. Germline assignment: CDR1 LNHDA and CDR2 SQIVND (reference sequence).

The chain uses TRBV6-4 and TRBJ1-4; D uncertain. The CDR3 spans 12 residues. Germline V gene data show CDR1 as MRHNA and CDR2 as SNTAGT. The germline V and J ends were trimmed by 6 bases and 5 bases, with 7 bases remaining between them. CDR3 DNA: TGTGCCAGCAGGGCCCCAAATGAAAAACTGTTTTTT. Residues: CASRAPNEKLFF.

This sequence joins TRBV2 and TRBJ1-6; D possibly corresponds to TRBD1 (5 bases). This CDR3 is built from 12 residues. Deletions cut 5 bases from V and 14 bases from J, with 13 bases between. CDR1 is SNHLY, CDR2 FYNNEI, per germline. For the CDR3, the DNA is TGTGCCAGCAGTCCCGGGGCGGGGGCCCTCCACTTT. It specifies CASSPGAGALHF.

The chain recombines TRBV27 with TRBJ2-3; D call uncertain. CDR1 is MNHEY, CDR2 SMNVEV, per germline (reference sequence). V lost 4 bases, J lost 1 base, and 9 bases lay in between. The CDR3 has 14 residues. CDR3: CASSWVTGTDTQYF. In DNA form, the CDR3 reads TGTGCCAGCAGTTGGGTTACAGGCACAGATACGCAGTATTTT.

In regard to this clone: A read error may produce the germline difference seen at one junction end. CDR3 protein: CASSLYGTPTNTQYF. The DNA of the CDR3 is TGTGCCAGCAGTCTCTACGGGACTCCCACAAATACGCAGTATTTT. V and J are TRBV6-6 and TRBJ2-3; tentatively, D is TRBD2 (6 bases). Germline V gives CDR1 MNHNY, CDR2 SVGAGI (reference sequence). This CDR3 is built from 15 residues.

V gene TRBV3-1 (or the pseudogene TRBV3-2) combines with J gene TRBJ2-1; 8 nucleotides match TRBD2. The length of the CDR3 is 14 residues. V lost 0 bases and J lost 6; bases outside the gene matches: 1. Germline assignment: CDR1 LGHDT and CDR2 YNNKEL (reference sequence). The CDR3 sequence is CASSQERGANEQFF. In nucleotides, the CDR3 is TGTGCCAGCAGCCAAGAGCGGGGGGCCAATGAGCAGTTCTTC.

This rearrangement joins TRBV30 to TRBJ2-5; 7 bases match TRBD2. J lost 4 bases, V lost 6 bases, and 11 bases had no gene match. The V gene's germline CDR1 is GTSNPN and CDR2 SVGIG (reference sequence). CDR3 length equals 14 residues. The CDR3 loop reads CACHFRGVGETQYF. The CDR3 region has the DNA TGTGCCTGTCATTTCCGGGGGGTCGGAGAGACCCAGTACTTC.

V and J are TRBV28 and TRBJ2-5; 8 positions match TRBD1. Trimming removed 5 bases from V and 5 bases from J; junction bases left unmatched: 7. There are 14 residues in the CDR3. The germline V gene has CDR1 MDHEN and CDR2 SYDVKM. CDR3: CASSIQGADETQYF. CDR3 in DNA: TGTGCCAGCAGTATCCAGGGGGCGGACGAGACCCAGTACTTC.

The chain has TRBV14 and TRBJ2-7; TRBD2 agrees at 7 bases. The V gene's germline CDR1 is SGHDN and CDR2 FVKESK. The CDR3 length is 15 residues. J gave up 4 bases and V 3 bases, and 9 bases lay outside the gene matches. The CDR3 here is CASSHRRGEGYEQYF. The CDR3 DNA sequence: TGTGCCAGCAGCCACCGGAGAGGGGAGGGGTACGAGCAGTACTTC.

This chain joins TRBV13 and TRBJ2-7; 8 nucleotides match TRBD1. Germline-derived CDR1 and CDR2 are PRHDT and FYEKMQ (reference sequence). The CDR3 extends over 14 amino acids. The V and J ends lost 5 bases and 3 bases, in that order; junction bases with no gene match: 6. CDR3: CASSPRQGNYEQYF. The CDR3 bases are TGTGCCAGCAGCCCTCGACAGGGGAACTACGAGCAGTACTTC.

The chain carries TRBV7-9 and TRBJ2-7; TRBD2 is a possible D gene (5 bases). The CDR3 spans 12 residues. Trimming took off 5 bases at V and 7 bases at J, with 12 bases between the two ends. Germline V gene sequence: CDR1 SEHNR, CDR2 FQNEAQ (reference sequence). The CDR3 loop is CASSPRGQEQYF. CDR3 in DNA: TGTGCCAGCAGCCCCCGAGGGCAGGAGCAGTACTTC.

CDR3: CASSLFGTPVSSTDTQYF. In nucleotides, the CDR3 is TGTGCCAGCAGTTTATTCGGGACACCTGTATCTAGCACAGATACGCAGTATTTT. V gene TRBV27 combines with J gene TRBJ2-3; tentatively, D is TRBD1 (6 bases). The V and J ends lost 1 base and 0 bases respectively, with 17 bases between them. The length of the CDR3 is 18 residues. The germline CDR1 and CDR2 sequences are MNHEY and SMNVEV (reference sequence).

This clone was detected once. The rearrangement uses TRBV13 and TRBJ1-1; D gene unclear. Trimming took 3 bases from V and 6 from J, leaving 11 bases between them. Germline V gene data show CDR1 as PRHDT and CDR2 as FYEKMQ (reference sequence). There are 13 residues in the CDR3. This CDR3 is CASSFLDVPEAFF. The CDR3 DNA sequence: TGTGCCAGCAGCTTCCTAGACGTTCCTGAAGCTTTCTTT.